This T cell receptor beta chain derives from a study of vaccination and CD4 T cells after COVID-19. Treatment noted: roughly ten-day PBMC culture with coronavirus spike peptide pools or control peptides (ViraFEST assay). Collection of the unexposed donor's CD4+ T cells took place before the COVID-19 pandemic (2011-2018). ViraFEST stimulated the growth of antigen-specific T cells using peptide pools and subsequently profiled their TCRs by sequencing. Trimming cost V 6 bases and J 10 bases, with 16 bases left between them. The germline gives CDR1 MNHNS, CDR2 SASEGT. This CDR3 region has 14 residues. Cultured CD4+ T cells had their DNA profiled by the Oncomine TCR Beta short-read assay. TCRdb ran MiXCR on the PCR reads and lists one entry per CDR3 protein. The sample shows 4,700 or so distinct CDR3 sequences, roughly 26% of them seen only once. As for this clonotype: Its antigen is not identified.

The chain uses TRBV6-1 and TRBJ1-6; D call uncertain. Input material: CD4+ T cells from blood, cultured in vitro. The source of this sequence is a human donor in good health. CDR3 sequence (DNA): TGTGCCAGCAGCCCTGGGAGTGGGAACTCACCCCTCCACTTT. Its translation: CASSPGSGNSPLHF.